Sequencing of this T cell receptor (beta chain) was carried out in a study of blood T cell repertoires in COVID-19. Clones were read by immunoSEQ multiplex PCR, and TCRdb kept only the in-frame ones, dropping some. The profile covers 300,000 or so clones, with about 88% appearing a single time and roughly 2.5% taken by the ten largest. The CDR3 is 15 residues long. CDR1 and CDR2 (germline): SQVTM, ANQGSEA. Deletions cut 5 bases from V and 2 bases from J, with 18 bases between. The V call is TRBV29-1, the J call TRBJ2-5; D might be TRBD2 (6 bases). The sequence came from a man in his 60s who had recovered from COVID-19. Sequencing used PBMCs or T cells enriched from blood (not recorded which). The CDR3 loop reads CSVSHRDSEQETQYF. As DNA, the CDR3 is TGCAGCGTTAGCCATCGGGACTCGGAGCAAGAGACCCAGTACTTC.